This T cell receptor (beta chain) stems from a study of CD8 T cells in ankylosing spondylitis. The count of this clonotype is one. Its antigen is unknown. Findings and caveats of the study: Previously reported in reactive arthritis synovial fluid and blood were some of the motif variants. Disease-associated clones were reportedly significantly overrepresented in matched ankylosing spondylitis synovial fluid. A motif of fewer than ten highly homologous TCR beta variants was seen as apparently characteristic of ankylosing spondylitis blood.

TCRdb fed the 5' RACE reads into MiXCR, producing one record per CDR3 protein. The sample has some 87,000 distinct CDR3 sequences, around 25% seen once. The sequenced sample was blood, either unsorted or a sorted T cell fraction (not recorded which). The sequence was collected from a male donor with ankylosing spondylitis or in good health (not recorded which).

CDR3 loop: CASSLRQGSSEQYF. In DNA form, the CDR3 reads TGTGCCAGCAGCTTACGACAGGGGAGCAGCGAGCAGTACTTC. The chain carries TRBV7-3 and TRBJ2-7; 8 nucleotides line up with TRBD1. The ends lost 2 bases at V and 6 bases at J; junction bases unmatched: 6. Germline V lookup: CDR1 SGHTA, CDR2 FQGTGA. The CDR3 runs 14 residues.